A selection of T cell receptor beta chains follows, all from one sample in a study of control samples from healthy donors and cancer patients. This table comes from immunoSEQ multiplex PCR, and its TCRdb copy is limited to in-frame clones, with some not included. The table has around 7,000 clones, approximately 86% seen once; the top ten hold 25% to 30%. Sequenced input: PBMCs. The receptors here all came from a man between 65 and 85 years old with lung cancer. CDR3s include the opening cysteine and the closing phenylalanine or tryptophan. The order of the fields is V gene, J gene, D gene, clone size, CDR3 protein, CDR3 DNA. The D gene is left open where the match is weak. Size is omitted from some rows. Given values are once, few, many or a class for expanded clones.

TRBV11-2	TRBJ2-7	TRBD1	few	CASSPGTGAREQYF	TGTGCCAGCAGCCCCGGGACAGGGGCTCGCGAGCAGTACTTC
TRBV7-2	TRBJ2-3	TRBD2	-	CASSFLAGTSTDTQYF	TGTGCCAGCAGCTTCCTAGCGGGAACTAGCACAGATACGCAGTATTTT
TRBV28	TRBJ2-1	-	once	CASSSDRNEQFF	TGTGCCAGCAGTTCAGACAGGAATGAGCAGTTCTTC
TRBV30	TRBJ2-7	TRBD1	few	CAWSHIVQTGGVQQYF	TGTGCCTGGAGTCATATCGTCCAGACAGGGGGCGTTCAGCAGTACTTC
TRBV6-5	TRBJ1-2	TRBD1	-	CASQLDRGYGYTF	TGTGCCAGCCAGTTGGACAGGGGATATGGCTACACCTTC
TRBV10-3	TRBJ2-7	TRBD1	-	CAISETRTGDALQQYF	TGTGCCATCAGTGAGACCCGGACAGGGGACGCCCTTCAGCAGTACTTC
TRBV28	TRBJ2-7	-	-	CASSTRLARYEQYF	TGTGCCAGCAGTACCCGACTGGCCCGCTACGAGCAGTACTTC
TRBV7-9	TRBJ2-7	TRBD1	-	CASSITGAEQYF	TGTGCCAGCAGCATAACAGGGGCCGAGCAGTACTTC
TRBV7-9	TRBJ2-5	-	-	CASSHPGARETQYF	TGTGCCAGCAGCCATCCGGGGGCCCGGGAGACCCAGTACTTC
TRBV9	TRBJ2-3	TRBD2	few	CASSVRPSGWDTQYF	TGTGCCAGCAGCGTTCGCCCTAGCGGCTGGGATACGCAGTATTTT
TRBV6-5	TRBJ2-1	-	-	CASNVGGNNEQFF	TGTGCCAGCAATGTGGGAGGAAACAATGAGCAGTTCTTC
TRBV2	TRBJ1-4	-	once	CASKGEANEKLFF	TGTGCCAGCAAAGGGGAGGCTAATGAAAAACTGTTTTTT
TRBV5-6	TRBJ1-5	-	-	CASRRQGNNQPQHF	TGTGCCAGCCGACGCCAGGGTAACAATCAGCCCCAGCATTTT
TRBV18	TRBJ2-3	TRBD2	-	CASSSREGLRGTDTQYF	TGTGCCAGCTCCTCCCGGGAGGGCCTTCGGGGCACAGATACGCAGTATTTT
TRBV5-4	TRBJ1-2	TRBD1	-	CASSHMDRVNYGYTF	TGTGCCAGCAGCCACATGGACAGGGTTAACTATGGCTACACCTTC
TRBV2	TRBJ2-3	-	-	CASSEASTQYF	TGTGCCAGCAGTGAAGCTAGTACGCAGTATTTT
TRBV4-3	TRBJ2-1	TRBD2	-	CASSHLAGGNNEQFF	TGCGCCAGCAGCCATCTAGCGGGAGGGAATAATGAGCAGTTCTTC
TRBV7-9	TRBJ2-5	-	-	CASSADRSEETQYF	TGTGCCAGCAGCGCAGACAGGAGTGAAGAGACCCAGTACTTC
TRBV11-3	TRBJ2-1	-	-	CASSITGSNEQFF	TGTGCCAGCAGCATAACAGGGTCCAATGAGCAGTTCTTC
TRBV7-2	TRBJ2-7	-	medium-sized	CASSLGPRLYEQYF	TGTGCCAGCAGCTTAGGTCCCCGCCTTTACGAGCAGTACTTC
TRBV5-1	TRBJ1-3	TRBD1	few	CASTQGVQGALGNTIYF	TGCGCCAGCACCCAAGGGGTCCAGGGGGCTCTTGGAAACACCATATATTTT
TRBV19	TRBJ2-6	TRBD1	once	CASSTRTGALSGANVLTF	TGTGCCAGTAGTACCCGGACAGGGGCTCTCTCTGGGGCCAACGTCCTGACTTTC
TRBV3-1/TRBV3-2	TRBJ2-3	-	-	CASSQGGRPLGTDTQYF	TGTGCCAGCAGCCAAGGGGGGCGGCCTTTAGGCACAGATACGCAGTATTTT
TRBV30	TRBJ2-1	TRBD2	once	CAWSTRAGGINNEQFF	TGTGCCTGGAGTACCCGAGCGGGAGGGATAAACAATGAGCAGTTCTTC
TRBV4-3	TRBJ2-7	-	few	CASSQVTGSSYEQYF	TGCGCCAGCAGCCAAGTTACAGGGTCCTCCTACGAGCAGTACTTC
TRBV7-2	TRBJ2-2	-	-	CASSLEAANTGELFF	TGTGCCAGCAGCTTAGAGGCAGCGAACACCGGGGAGCTGTTTTTT
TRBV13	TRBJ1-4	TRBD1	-	CASSFSTGQTNEKLFF	TGTGCCAGCAGCTTTTCGACGGGACAGACTAATGAAAAACTGTTTTTT
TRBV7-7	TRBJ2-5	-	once	CASSRDPKAMQYF	TGTGCCAGCAGCCGCGACCCGAAGGCTATGCAGTACTTC
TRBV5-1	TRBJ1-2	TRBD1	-	CASSRGGTANHGYTF	TGCGCCAGCAGCAGGGGAGGGACAGCGAATCATGGCTACACCTTC
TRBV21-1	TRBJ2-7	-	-	CASSKGRGSGRSEQYF	TGTGCCAGCAGCAAAGGGCGAGGTAGCGGGAGAAGCGAGCAGTACTTC
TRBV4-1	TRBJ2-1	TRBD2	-	CASSQWTSGSFVYNEQFF	TGCGCCAGCAGCCAGTGGACTAGCGGGAGTTTCGTCTACAATGAGCAGTTCTTC
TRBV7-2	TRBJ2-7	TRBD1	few	CASSLGTGPLYEQYF	TGTGCCAGCAGCTTAGGGACAGGGCCTCTCTACGAGCAGTACTTC
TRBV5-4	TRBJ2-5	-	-	CASSDGSRKETQYF	TGTGCCAGCAGCGACGGATCCCGCAAGGAGACCCAGTACTTC
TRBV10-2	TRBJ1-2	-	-	CASTNSRGYTF	TGCGCCAGCACGAACTCAAGAGGCTACACCTTC